This paragraph covers one TCR beta chain sequence. The antigen remains undetermined. Repertoires were generated with immunoSEQ multiplex PCR, while TCRdb's copy carries only in-frame clones and drops some. This table holds roughly 56,000 clones, about four fifths found once. The CDR3 runs 15 residues. V was pared by 5 bases and J by 5 bases, with 21 bases between. In germline, CDR1 is GTSNPN, CDR2 SVGIG (reference sequence). The sample is drawn from a study of memory CD4+ T cells and cytomegalovirus serostatus. Study details: Donors were healthy Belgian adults, 10 or so CMV seropositive and 20 to 25 seronegative.

Single viable CD3+CD4+CD8-CD45RO+ cells were sorted as the memory CD4+ T cells. Serostatus was set by detecting CMV pp150, pp28, p38, p52 IgG. Study-wide results and caveats: Suggested: most of the CMV-linked TCR signature lies in CD4+ memory cells.

The TCR was taken from an adult in good health and CMV-seronegative. The chain links TRBV30 to TRBJ2-5; TRBD1 is a possible D gene (6 bases). The material sequenced was memory CD4+ T cells from blood. As DNA, the CDR3 is TGTGCCTGGGCGGCTGACAGGTTTCTAGGGGAGACCCAGTACTTC. The encoded protein is CAWAADRFLGETQYF.